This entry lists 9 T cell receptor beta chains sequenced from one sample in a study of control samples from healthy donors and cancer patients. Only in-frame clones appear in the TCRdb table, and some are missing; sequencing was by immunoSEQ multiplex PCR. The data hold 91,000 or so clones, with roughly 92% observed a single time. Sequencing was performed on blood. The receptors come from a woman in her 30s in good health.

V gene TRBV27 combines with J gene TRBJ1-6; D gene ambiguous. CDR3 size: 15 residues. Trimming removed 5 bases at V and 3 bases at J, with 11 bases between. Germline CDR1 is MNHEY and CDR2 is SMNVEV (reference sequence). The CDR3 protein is CASSMRGFYNSPLHF. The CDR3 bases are TGTGCCAGCAGTATGCGGGGTTTCTATAATTCACCCCTCCACTTT.

Written as DNA, the CDR3 is TGTGCCAGCAGCCGGGGGTCGACAGGGATTGGGATTAGGGAGACCCAGTACTTC. This codes for CASSRGSTGIGIRETQYF. The chain has TRBV5-8 and TRBJ2-5; TRBD1 might be the D (7 bases). The germline V and J ends were trimmed by 4 bases and 5 bases, with 27 bases remaining between them. The V gene's germline CDR1 is SGHTS and CDR2 YDEGEE. There are 18 residues in the CDR3.

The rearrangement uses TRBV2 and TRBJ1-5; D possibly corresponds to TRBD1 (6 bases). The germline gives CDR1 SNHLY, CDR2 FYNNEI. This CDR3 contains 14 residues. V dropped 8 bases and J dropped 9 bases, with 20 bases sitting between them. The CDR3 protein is CASDRMGGRAPQHF. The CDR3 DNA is TGTGCCAGCGATAGAATGGGGGGCAGGGCGCCCCAGCATTTT.

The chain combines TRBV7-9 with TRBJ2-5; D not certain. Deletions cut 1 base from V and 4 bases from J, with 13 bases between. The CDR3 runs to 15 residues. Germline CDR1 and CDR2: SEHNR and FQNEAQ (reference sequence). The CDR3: CASSLDVSRRETQYF. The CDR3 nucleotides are TGTGCCAGCAGCTTAGATGTGAGTAGAAGAGAGACCCAGTACTTC.

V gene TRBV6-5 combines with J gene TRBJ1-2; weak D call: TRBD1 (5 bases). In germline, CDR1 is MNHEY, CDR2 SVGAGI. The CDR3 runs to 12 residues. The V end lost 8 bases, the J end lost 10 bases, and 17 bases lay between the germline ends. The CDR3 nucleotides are TGTGCCAGCGGGGACTACCCGGATGCCTACACCTTC. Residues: CASGDYPDAYTF.

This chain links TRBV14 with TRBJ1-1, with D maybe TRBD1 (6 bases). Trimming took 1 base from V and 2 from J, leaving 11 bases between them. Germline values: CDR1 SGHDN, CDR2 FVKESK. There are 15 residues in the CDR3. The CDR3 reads CASSQVNRANTEAFF. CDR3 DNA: TGTGCCAGCAGCCAAGTGAACAGGGCTAACACTGAAGCTTTCTTT.

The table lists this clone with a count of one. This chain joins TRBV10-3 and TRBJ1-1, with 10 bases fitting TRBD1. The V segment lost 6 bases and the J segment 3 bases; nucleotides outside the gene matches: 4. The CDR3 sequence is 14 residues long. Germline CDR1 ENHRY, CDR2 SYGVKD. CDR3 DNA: TGTGCCATCAGGACAGGGGGCGAGTACACTGAAGCTTTCTTT. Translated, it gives CAIRTGGEYTEAFF.

CDR3 sequence reads: CASSPSMGTEAFF. In DNA form, the CDR3 reads TGTGCCAGCTCACCCTCGATGGGCACTGAAGCTTTCTTT. The chain carries TRBV18 and TRBJ1-1; D is uncertain. This CDR3 comprises 13 residues. Trimming removed 3 bases from V and 4 bases from J, with 9 bases in between. From germline, CDR1 is KGHSH and CDR2 LQKENI.

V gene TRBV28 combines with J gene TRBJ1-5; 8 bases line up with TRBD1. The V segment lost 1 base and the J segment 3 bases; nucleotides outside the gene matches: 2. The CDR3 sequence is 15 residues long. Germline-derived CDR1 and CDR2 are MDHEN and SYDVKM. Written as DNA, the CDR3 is TGTGCCAGCAGTTTATTGGACAGGGACAATCAGCCCCAGCATTTT. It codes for CASSLLDRDNQPQHF.